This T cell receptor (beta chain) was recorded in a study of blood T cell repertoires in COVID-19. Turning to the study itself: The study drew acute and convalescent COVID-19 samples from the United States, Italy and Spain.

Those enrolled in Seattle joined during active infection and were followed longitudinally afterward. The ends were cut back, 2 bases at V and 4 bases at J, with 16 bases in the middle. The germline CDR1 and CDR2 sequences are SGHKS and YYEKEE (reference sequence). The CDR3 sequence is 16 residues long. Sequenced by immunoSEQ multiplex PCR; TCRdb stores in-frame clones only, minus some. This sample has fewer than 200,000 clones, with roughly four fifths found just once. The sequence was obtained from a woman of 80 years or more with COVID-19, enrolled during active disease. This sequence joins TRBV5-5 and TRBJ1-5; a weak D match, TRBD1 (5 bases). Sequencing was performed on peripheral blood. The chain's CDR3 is CASSLWWGRENQPQHF. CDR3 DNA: TGTGCCAGCAGCTTATGGTGGGGGAGGGAGAATCAGCCCCAGCATTTT. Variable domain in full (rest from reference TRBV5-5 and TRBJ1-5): DAGVTQSPTHLIKTRGQQVTLRCSPISGHKSVSWYQQVLGQGPQFIFQYYEKEERGRGNFPDRFSARQFPNYSSELNVNALLLGDSALYLCASSLWWGRENQPQHFGDGTRLSIL.